This TCR beta chain was documented in a study of cytomegalovirus exposure and HLA in healthy donors. Study-level results: It was taken for granted in presence/absence analyses that sequencing depth across donors was roughly uniform. With DRB1 most and HLA-C fewest, TCR association rates differed between HLA loci in a later analysis. HLA restriction was apparent for most CMV-associated TCR beta chains in a later analysis. Based on reports, TCR beta sequences accurately predicted HLA-A and HLA-B alleles for most subjects.

With regard to this clone: Its antigen is as yet unknown.

V was pared by 0 bases and J by 4 bases, with 10 bases between. The CDR3 is made up of 14 amino acids. Germline V gene data show CDR1 as SGDLS and CDR2 as YYNGEE. 60 Vbeta and 13 Jbeta primers were used in PCR. Sequencing was performed with immunoSEQ multiplex PCR; in TCRdb, only in-frame clones are kept and a portion is missing. The listing contains roughly 140,000 clones. The clonotype comes from a male donor in good health and CMV-seronegative. This chain connects TRBV9 to TRBJ1-2, with TRBD1 as a possible D gene (5 bases). Sequencing was carried out using PBMCs. The CDR3: CASSVAGTGYGYTF. CDR3 sequence (DNA): TGTGCCAGCAGCGTAGCCGGGACTGGCTATGGCTACACCTTC.